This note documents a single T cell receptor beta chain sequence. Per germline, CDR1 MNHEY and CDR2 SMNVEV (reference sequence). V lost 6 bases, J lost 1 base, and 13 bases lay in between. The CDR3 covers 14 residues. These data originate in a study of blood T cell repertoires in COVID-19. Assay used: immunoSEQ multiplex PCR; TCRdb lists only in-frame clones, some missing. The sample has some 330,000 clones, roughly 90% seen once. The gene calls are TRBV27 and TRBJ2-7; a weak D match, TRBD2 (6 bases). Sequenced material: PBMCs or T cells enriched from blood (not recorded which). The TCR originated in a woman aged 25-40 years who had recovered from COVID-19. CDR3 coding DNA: TGTGCCAGCAGACCCATGGGGGGATCCTACGAGCAGTACTTC. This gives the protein CASRPMGGSYEQYF.